These 32 T cell receptor beta chains were all obtained from the same sample, sequenced in a study of blood T cell repertoires in COVID-19 (TCRdb year 2020). The library was made by the immunoSEQ multiplex PCR assay. TCRdb stores this immuneACCESS table with in-frame sequences only. Part of the clones is absent; in the studies checked, under half of the shortfall reflects unresolved V genes, and no reason is known for the rest. Across this sample there are under 200,000 clones, with about 89% seen only once. The ten largest clones add up to 2.5% to 4% of the sample. Sequences were obtained from peripheral blood. Every receptor here comes from a man between 65 and 80 years old with acute or convalescent COVID-19.

The table lists this clone with a count of one. Its ends do not fully match the called genes, so a read error is possible. The V and J genes are TRBV7-7 and TRBJ2-2; TRBD2 agrees at 13 bases. The CDR3 is 17 amino acids. In germline, CDR1 is SSHAT, CDR2 FNYEAQ (reference sequence). The CDR3: CASSHSPGLAGFGELFF. CDR3 nucleotides: TGTGCTAGCAGCCATAGCCCGGGACTAGCGGGATTCGGGGAGCTGTTTTTT.

The sample holds a few counts of this clone. J is TRBJ2-1 and V is TRBV28; 7 bases agree with TRBD2. The germline V gene encodes CDR1 MDHEN and CDR2 SYDVKM. The CDR3 has 20 residues. After removal of 4 bases from V and 0 bases from J, the junction contained 18 bases not matched to a gene. Written as DNA, the CDR3 is TGTGCCAGCAGTTCACCCGGAGTAGCGGGCTTGGGGAGCTCCTACAATGAGCAGTTCTTC. Encoded protein: CASSSPGVAGLGSSYNEQFF.

This clone was detected a few times. At the DNA level, this CDR3 is encoded by other sequences in the same sample as well. The CDR3 protein is CASSVASSYEQYF. The CDR3, as DNA: TGTGCCAGCAGCGTAGCGAGTTCCTACGAGCAGTACTTC. J is TRBJ2-7 and V is TRBV9; no clear D. The CDR3 is made up of 13 amino acids. Germline values: CDR1 SGDLS, CDR2 YYNGEE. The V gene lost 0 bases and the J gene lost 1 base, with 5 bases spanning the gap.

This clone has just one count. This chain links TRBV7-3 with TRBJ2-1; D is perhaps TRBD2 (6 bases). This CDR3 region has 14 residues. Germline assignment: CDR1 SGHTA and CDR2 FQGTGA. Trimming took 5 bases from V and 6 from J, leaving 14 bases between them. CDR3 DNA sequence: TGTGCCAGCAGCGCATCCGGGACTCGCAATGAGCAGTTCTTC. This codes for CASSASGTRNEQFF.

This clone was seen only once. The rearrangement uses TRBV5-4 and TRBJ2-1; tentatively, D is TRBD2 (6 bases). Germline loops: CDR1 SGHNT, CDR2 YYREEE (reference sequence). The ends were cut back, 0 bases at V and 6 bases at J, with 13 bases in the middle. The CDR3 length is 15 residues. Here the CDR3 DNA reads TGTGCCAGCAGCTTGGCTAGCGTAGTTAGCAATGAGCAGTTCTTC. Its protein product is CASSLASVVSNEQFF.

This chain connects TRBV7-2 to TRBJ2-3; a possible D gene is TRBD2 (6 bases). This CDR3 region has 15 residues. Germline V gene data show CDR1 as SGHTA and CDR2 as FQGNSA. V shed 4 bases and J shed 2 bases, with 13 bases lying between them. The CDR3 is CASSSPGLSTDTQYF. Written as DNA, the CDR3 is TGTGCCAGCAGCTCGCCGGGACTTTCCACAGATACGCAGTATTTT. The full variable domain, its missing parts supplied by reference TRBV7-2 and TRBJ2-3, is GAGVSQSPSNKVTEKGKDVELRCDPISGHTALYWYRQSLGQGLEFLIYFQGNSAPDKSGLPSDRFSAERTGGSVSTLTIQRTQQEDSAVYLCASSSPGLSTDTQYFGPGTRLTVL.

The rearrangement links TRBV6-5 to TRBJ1-3; maybe TRBD1 (5 bases). The CDR3 consists of 15 residues. The V end lost 6 bases, the J end lost 0 bases, and 12 bases lay between the germline ends. Germline V gives CDR1 MNHEY, CDR2 SVGAGI. The CDR3 spells CASRRQTLSGNTIYF. CDR3 DNA sequence: TGTGCCAGCAGAAGACAGACCCTCTCTGGAAACACCATATATTTT.

This clone was observed a handful of times. The V call is TRBV19, the J call TRBJ1-4; D perhaps matches TRBD1 (5 bases). The CDR3 totals 14 residues. Germline V gene lookup returns CDR1 LNHDA and CDR2 SQIVND (reference sequence). V was cut by 3 bases and J by 7 bases, with 12 bases left in between. CDR3 sequence (DNA): TGTGCCAGTAGTATGGCAGGGTCTAGTGAAAAACTGTTTTTT. Translated: CASSMAGSSEKLFF.

DNA for the CDR3: TGTGCCAGTAGCCCAGGGAGGTTGGGCAATCAGCCCCAGCATTTT. Translating it yields CASSPGRLGNQPQHF. The V and J genes are TRBV19 and TRBJ1-5, with TRBD1 as a possible D gene (5 bases). CDR1 is LNHDA, CDR2 SQIVND, per germline (reference sequence). V was pared by 6 bases and J by 2 bases, with 14 bases between. The CDR3 sequence is 15 residues long. The whole variable domain, remainder taken from reference TRBV19 and TRBJ1-5, is DGGITQSPKYLFRKEGQNVTLSCEQNLNHDAMYWYRQDPGQGLRLIYYSQIVNDFQKGDIAEGYSVSREKKESFPLTVTSAQKNPTAFYLCASSPGRLGNQPQHFGDGTRLSIL.

CDR3 region: CASSLGQLSNQPQHF. CDR3 nucleotides: TGCGCCAGCAGCTTGGGACAGCTTAGCAATCAGCCCCAGCATTTT. This chain uses TRBV5-1 with TRBJ1-5; the D gene is possibly TRBD1 (5 bases). The CDR3 contains 15 residues. Trimming cost V 0 bases and J 0 bases, with 7 bases left between them. Per germline, CDR1 SGHRS and CDR2 YFSETQ. The full variable domain, completed using reference TRBV5-1 and TRBJ1-5, is KAGVTQTPRYLIKTRGQQVTLSCSPISGHRSVSWYQQTPGQGLQFLFEYFSETQRNKGNFPGRFSGRQFSNSRSEMNVSTLELGDSALYLCASSLGQLSNQPQHFGDGTRLSIL.

With respect to this clone: Other DNA sequences in this sample translate to the same CDR3. The rearrangement joins TRBV5-5 to TRBJ1-3; D perhaps matches TRBD1 (6 bases). This CDR3 region has 16 residues. Per germline, CDR1 SGHKS and CDR2 YYEKEE (reference sequence). Trimming cost V 4 bases and J 0 bases, with 14 bases left between them. CDR3 DNA sequence: TGTGCCAGCAGCCTGGGACATCCGTCCTCTGGAAACACCATATATTTT. Amino acid sequence: CASSLGHPSSGNTIYF. The full variable domain, in which reference TRBV5-5 and TRBJ1-3 provide the parts outside the CDR3, is DAGVTQSPTHLIKTRGQQVTLRCSPISGHKSVSWYQQVLGQGPQFIFQYYEKEERGRGNFPDRFSARQFPNYSSELNVNALLLGDSALYLCASSLGHPSSGNTIYFGEGSWLTVV.

The V gene is TRBV11-3, the J gene TRBJ2-2; possible D gene TRBD2, 6 bases. V lost 5 bases and J 4 bases, leaving 14 bases between the germline ends. The CDR3 extends over 15 amino acids. The germline V gene has CDR1 SGHNT and CDR2 YENEEA. The CDR3 DNA follows: TGTGCCAGCAGCGCCCGGGGGTTCGCCACCGGGGAGCTGTTTTTT. Translating gives CASSARGFATGELFF.

The gene calls are TRBV10-3 and TRBJ1-1; 10 bases fit TRBD1. Germline V gene data show CDR1 as ENHRY and CDR2 as SYGVKD. V dropped 9 bases and J dropped 1; count of bases not matched to a gene: 5. The CDR3 consists of 14 residues. The CDR3 loop is CAIRQGASNTEAFF. In DNA, the CDR3 is TGTGCCATTCGACAGGGGGCATCGAACACTGAAGCTTTCTTT.

This chain uses TRBV29-1 with TRBJ2-7; D might be TRBD1 (6 bases). CDR1 and CDR2 from the germline V gene are SQVTM and ANQGSEA. V was clipped by 1 base and J by 7 bases, with 14 bases between them. The CDR3 runs to 13 residues. CDR3 sequence: CSVEVVVQGEQYF. In DNA, the CDR3 is TGCAGCGTTGAAGTGGTTGTCCAGGGGGAGCAGTACTTC.

The chain employs TRBV20-1 and TRBJ2-2; TRBD1 matches 8 bases. CDR3 length: 14 amino acids. V shed 3 bases and J 6 bases; nucleotides not matched to a gene: 6. CDR1 is DFQATT, CDR2 SNEGSKA, per germline (reference sequence). The CDR3 region is CSASSQGAAGELFF. The DNA of the CDR3 is TGCAGTGCTAGTAGTCAGGGGGCAGCCGGGGAGCTGTTTTTT.

The chain is built from TRBV27 and TRBJ1-3, with D perhaps TRBD1 (5 bases). Per the germline V gene, CDR1 is MNHEY and CDR2 is SMNVEV (reference sequence). CDR3 size: 16 residues. Trimming shortened V by 6 bases and J by 0 bases, and 15 bases separated the two germline ends. CDR3 sequence reads: CASSQNGGTSGNTIYF. In DNA form, the CDR3 reads TGTGCCAGCAGCCAAAACGGGGGTACCTCTGGAAACACCATATATTTT.

The CDR3 sequence is CASSGTGWSEEAFF. The CDR3 nucleotides read TGTGCCAGCAGCGGAACAGGGTGGAGTGAGGAAGCTTTCTTT. The chain couples TRBV11-2 to TRBJ1-1; D might be TRBD1 (6 bases). The V gene's germline CDR1 is SGHAT and CDR2 FQNNGV. The CDR3 consists of 14 residues. V lost 5 bases and J 8 bases, leaving 18 bases between the germline ends.

This clone has a single count. The genes are TRBV4-2 and TRBJ1-1; a weak D match, TRBD1 (6 bases). CDR1 and CDR2 from the germline V gene are LGHNA and YNFKEQ. V lost 5 bases, J lost 1 base, and 14 bases lay in between. The CDR3 length is 15 residues. The CDR3, as DNA: TGTGCCAGCAGCGCGCAGGGGATGGGGAACACTGAAGCTTTCTTT. This sequence encodes CASSAQGMGNTEAFF.

In this sample, this clone turned up a few times. The chain carries TRBV7-2 and TRBJ2-5; 9 positions agree with TRBD2. This CDR3 spans 14 amino acids. From germline, CDR1 is SGHTA and CDR2 FQGNSA. V dropped 2 bases and J dropped 5; count of bases not matched to a gene: 3. CDR3 nucleotides: TGTGCCAGCAGCTTATCTCTAGCGGGGGAGACCCAGTACTTC. Amino acids: CASSLSLAGETQYF.

CDR3 protein: CASSFLVAEAFF. CDR3 DNA: TGTGCCAGCAGCTTTTTAGTAGCTGAAGCTTTCTTT. This rearrangement joins TRBV7-2 to TRBJ1-1; D not certain. Trimming shortened V by 3 bases and J by 6 bases, and 8 bases separated the two germline ends. CDR3 length equals 12 residues. Germline CDR1 SGHTA, CDR2 FQGNSA.

The V and J genes are TRBV6-5 and TRBJ2-1; 13 bases agree with TRBD2. Germline lookup yields CDR1 MNHEY and CDR2 SVGAGI. This CDR3 contains 15 residues. The V and J ends lost 6 bases and 4 bases, in that order; junction bases with no gene match: 3. The DNA of the CDR3 is TGTGCCAGCAGCTGGGGACTAGCGGGGTACAATGAGCAGTTCTTC. Protein product: CASSWGLAGYNEQFF.

The chain's CDR3 is CASSLSPGPRAPQHF. The CDR3, as DNA: TGTGCCAGCTCACTATCCCCCGGGCCGCGGGCGCCCCAGCATTTT. The chain recombines TRBV18 with TRBJ1-5; D call uncertain. The CDR3 is 15 residues long. The V gene's germline CDR1 is KGHSH and CDR2 LQKENI. The V and J ends lost 4 bases and 9 bases respectively, with 19 bases between them.

V and J are TRBV27 and TRBJ2-4; D is uncertain. The length of the CDR3 is 13 residues. V was cut by 7 bases and J by 2 bases, with 9 bases left in between. In germline, CDR1 is MNHEY, CDR2 SMNVEV (reference sequence). The CDR3 reads CASKHRTKNIQYF. Here the CDR3 DNA reads TGTGCCAGCAAACACAGAACCAAAAACATTCAGTACTTC.

This chain uses TRBV7-3 with TRBJ2-2; TRBD1 agrees at 7 bases. V dropped 4 bases and J dropped 8; count of bases not matched to a gene: 4. Germline V gives CDR1 SGHTA, CDR2 FQGTGA. The CDR3 spans 13 residues. The DNA for the CDR3 is TGTGCCAGCAGCTCTCCGGACAGGGGGGAGCTGTTTTTT. Residues: CASSSPDRGELFF.

This clone showed up just a few times. CDR3 sequence reads: CASSLGRGVNQPQHF. CDR3 nucleotide sequence: TGTGCCAGCAGTTTAGGTAGGGGTGTAAATCAGCCCCAGCATTTT. The rearrangement uses TRBV27 and TRBJ1-5, with a weak D call TRBD1 (5 bases). Trimming removed 2 bases at V and 4 bases at J, with 12 bases between. Germline V gene lookup returns CDR1 MNHEY and CDR2 SMNVEV (reference sequence). The CDR3 runs to 15 residues.

V is TRBV29-1 and J is TRBJ2-4; a weak D match, TRBD2 (5 bases). Germline loops: CDR1 SQVTM, CDR2 ANQGSEA. The CDR3 loop spans 12 amino acids. Trimming cost V 7 bases and J 8 bases, with 15 bases left between them. For the CDR3, the DNA is TGCAGCGCTAGGACCCCCGGGGACATTCAGTACTTC. Protein product: CSARTPGDIQYF.

The chain couples TRBV4-2 to TRBJ2-2; D is ambiguous. The germline V gene has CDR1 LGHNA and CDR2 YNFKEQ. Trimming took 3 bases from V and 5 from J, leaving 16 bases between them. The CDR3 is made up of 16 amino acids. The chain's CDR3 is CASSQVSGLGTGELFF. In nucleotides, the CDR3 is TGTGCCAGCAGCCAGGTATCCGGCCTCGGGACCGGGGAGCTGTTTTTT.

The V call is TRBV14, the J call TRBJ2-1; D remains unclear. The germline CDR1 and CDR2 sequences are SGHDN and FVKESK. CDR3 length: 13 residues. V was pared by 1 base and J by 5 bases, with 6 bases between. The CDR3 nucleotides are TGTGCCAGCAGCCAAGGGGCAGACAATGAGCAGTTCTTC. It yields the protein CASSQGADNEQFF.

This rearrangement joins TRBV24-1 to TRBJ2-7; TRBD2 matches at 7 bases. J lost 0 bases, V lost 3 bases, and 7 bases had no gene match. Germline-derived CDR1 and CDR2 are KGHDR and SFDVKD. The CDR3 spans 16 residues. The CDR3 loop reads CATSDATRGVSYEQYF. The CDR3 DNA reads as TGTGCCACCAGTGATGCTACTCGGGGGGTCTCCTACGAGCAGTACTTC.

The chain uses TRBV9 and TRBJ1-6, with 7 bases identical to TRBD1. The CDR3 is made up of 15 amino acids. Germline lookup yields CDR1 SGDLS and CDR2 YYNGEE. V was clipped by 3 bases and J by 9 bases; unmatched bases: 9. The CDR3: CASSERPGGSSPLHF. The CDR3 bases are TGTGCCAGCAGCGAACGCCCAGGGGGTTCTTCACCCCTCCACTTT.

This clone has a handful of counts. The chain is built from TRBV6-4 and TRBJ1-2; possibly TRBD1 for D (5 bases). The germline V and J ends were trimmed by 6 bases and 4 bases, with 12 bases remaining between them. Germline V gene data show CDR1 as MRHNA and CDR2 as SNTAGT. The CDR3 is 13 amino acids. The chain's CDR3 is CASRGNRFYGYTF. The CDR3 DNA follows: TGTGCCAGCAGGGGGAACAGGTTCTATGGCTACACCTTC.

V is TRBV10-1 and J is TRBJ1-6; D is possibly TRBD1 (5 bases). Trimming left V 8 bases short and J 5 bases short, with 10 bases between. Germline CDR1 WNHNN, CDR2 SYGVQD (reference sequence). This CDR3 region has 13 residues. This CDR3 reads CASGDSHNSPLHF. The CDR3 nucleotides read TGCGCCAGCGGAGACAGCCATAATTCACCCCTCCACTTT.